This T cell receptor beta chain is from a study of T cells in Graves' hyperthyroidism and ophthalmopathy. Study observations and caveats: Ophthalmopathy was identified by the model a median 6.5 months ahead of onset. Most thyroid clonotypes expanded above 0.001 were also detected in blood.

Germline values: CDR1 KGHSH, CDR2 LQKENI. The CDR3 has 13 residues. V was clipped by 1 base and J by 3 bases, with 6 bases between them. There were TCR beta CDR3 regions amplified from RNA transcripts. HTBI primers drove first-round RT-PCR of the TCR CDR3. TCRdb re-analysed the multiplex PCR reads in MiXCR, keeping a single row per CDR3 protein. The data contain about 350,000 distinct CDR3 sequences, roughly 14% of them singletons. Regarding this clonotype: The antigen remains undetermined.

The TCR sequence derives from a woman in her 30s with Graves' hyperthyroidism. The chain links TRBV18 to TRBJ1-1, with D hard to call. The sample taken for sequencing was blood. CDR3 sequence (DNA): TGTGCCAGCTCACCACGGCAGGACACTGAAGCTTTCTTT. Its translation is CASSPRQDTEAFF.